The subject of this entry is one TCR beta chain. Its antigen is as yet unknown. CDR3 length: 14 residues. The J segment lost 2 bases and the V segment lost 6 bases, leaving 5 bases of the junction unmatched. Germline CDR1 and CDR2: KGHSH and LQKENI. This sample was included in a study of beta chain features in type 1 diabetes. Study-level results: When VDJ junctions were examined, type 1 diabetes patients showed fewer insertions and more deletions. PCR may have favored shorter templates equally in patients and controls. The analysis here could not establish whether HLA type shapes TCRB rearrangement. Moderate yet significant TCRB CDR3 shortening was seen in Type 1 diabetes patients in all four CD4+ subsets.

The investigators reverse transcribed all of the isolated RNA, so they sequenced expressed TCRB transcripts. Here immunoSEQ multiplex PCR was the method, and the copy in TCRdb shows in-frame clones only, minus some. The sample yields roughly 400,000 clones, 9.6% seen once. This TCR was recovered from a man aged 25-45 years with type 1 diabetes. J is TRBJ2-7 and V is TRBV18; 9 nucleotides align to TRBD1. The sequencing sample was made of central memory CD4+ T cells from blood. CDR3 in amino acids: CASSPGQGTYEQYF. In DNA form, the CDR3 reads TGTGCCAGCTCTCCCGGACAGGGGACCTACGAGCAGTACTTC. Complete variable domain (other parts from reference TRBV18 and TRBJ2-7): NAGVMQNPRHLVRRRGQEARLRCSPMKGHSHVYWYRQLPEEGLKFMVYLQKENIIDESGMPKERFSAEFPKEGPSILRIQQVVRGDSAAYFCASSPGQGTYEQYFGPGTRLTVT.